The clone carrying this T cell receptor beta chain was seen once. What it binds is not known. This sample was taken from a study of blood T cells in healthy people across ages. Across the study: Template switching recovered approximately one barcoded beta molecule for every two T cells. Study-level findings and limits: Nothing was known about donor CMV status, and this possibly confounded expanded clonotype changes.

The use of a sample-barcoded 5' primer and a J-beta primer mix characterized a second PCR of about 7 to 12 cycles. Per-sample output comprised a minimum of 2.5 million paired-end reads containing CDR3. MiXCR, run by TCRdb on the 5' RACE reads, gives a single entry per CDR3 protein. The sample includes approximately 800,000 distinct CDR3 sequences, roughly 60% of them seen just once. Sequencing used blood. The origin of this receptor is a man younger than 40 in good health.

The CDR3 reads CASSLGGSSGNTIYF. The CDR3 nucleotides read TGCGCCAGCAGCTTGGGGGGCAGCTCTGGAAACACCATATATTTT. This chain joins TRBV5-1 and TRBJ1-3; TRBD1 is a possible D gene (5 bases). Looked up from germline, CDR1 is SGHRS and CDR2 is YFSETQ. Trimming stripped 0 bases from V and 0 bases from J, with 7 bases between. The CDR3 runs to 15 residues.